The 8 T cell receptor beta chains given below trace back to one sample, sequenced in a study of blood T cells in healthy people across ages. Sample-barcoded 5' priming and a J-beta primer mix drove a second PCR of 7 to 11 cycles. TCRdb redid the calling of the 5' RACE reads with MiXCR, one entry per CDR3 protein. The table lists about 1.6 million distinct CDR3 sequences, around 36% of them singletons, with around 11% in the top ten. Sequenced sample: blood. All receptors derive from a woman aged 25 to 45 in good health.

This clonotype has only a few counts. This chain connects TRBV5-1 to TRBJ2-5, with 8 bases aligning to TRBD2. The J segment lost 7 bases and the V segment lost 2 bases, leaving 7 bases of the junction unmatched. The CDR3 has 14 residues. Germline V gene data show CDR1 as SGHRS and CDR2 as YFSETQ. Here the CDR3 reads CASSLYVAGPTQYF. The CDR3 nucleotides read TGCGCCAGCAGCTTATATGTAGCGGGGCCGACCCAGTACTTC.

This clonotype appeared once. The J gene is TRBJ1-1, the V gene TRBV20-1; weak D call: TRBD1 (5 bases). The germline CDR1 and CDR2 sequences are DFQATT and SNEGSKA (reference sequence). The CDR3 sequence is 12 residues long. Trimming pared 4 bases from V and 6 bases from J, leaving 12 bases between. CDR3 sequence (DNA): TGCAGTGCTAACCGGGGGAGGTCTGAAGCTTTCTTT. It is translated as CSANRGRSEAFF.

The chain uses TRBV30 and TRBJ1-2; unclear D gene. The CDR3 has 12 residues. The ends were cut back, 2 bases at V and 2 bases at J, with 6 bases in the middle. The germline CDR1 and CDR2 sequences are GTSNPN and SVGIG (reference sequence). CDR3: CAWSPQNYGYTF. CDR3 sequence (DNA): TGTGCCTGGAGTCCACAGAACTATGGCTACACCTTC.

The sample holds a few counts of this clonotype. This CDR3 reads CASRLIGTGMNYEQYF. CDR3 coding DNA: TGTGCCAGCAGACTGATCGGGACTGGGATGAACTACGAGCAGTACTTC. The rearrangement joins TRBV27 to TRBJ2-5, with a tentative D call TRBD2 (6 bases). Judging by the DNA end, TRBJ2-7 fits better; the J call may be wrong. CDR1 is MNHEY and CDR2 is SMNVEV in the germline V gene (reference sequence). The length of the CDR3 is 16 residues.

In this sample, this clonotype turned up a few times. This chain connects TRBV20-1 to TRBJ2-7; D gene ambiguous. This CDR3 has 15 residues. Trimming shortened V by 4 bases and J by 3 bases, and 19 bases separated the two germline ends. Germline CDR1 DFQATT, CDR2 SNEGSKA (reference sequence). This CDR3 is CSATPLGWRSYEQYF. In DNA, the CDR3 is TGCAGTGCTACCCCTCTCGGCTGGAGAAGCTACGAGCAGTACTTC.

This clonotype has only a few counts. The gene calls are TRBV27 and TRBJ2-3, with 11 nucleotides matching TRBD2. The junction had 9 bases not matched to a gene; V was cut back by 5 bases and J by 5 bases. Looked up from germline, CDR1 is MNHEY and CDR2 is SMNVEV (reference sequence). The CDR3 runs to 16 residues. The CDR3 here is CASSPTSGSTRDTQYF. For the CDR3, the DNA is TGTGCCAGCAGTCCTACTAGCGGGAGTACCCGAGATACGCAGTATTTT.

V and J are TRBV28 and TRBJ2-3, with 8 bases matching TRBD2. This CDR3 spans 16 amino acids. Germline V gives CDR1 MDHEN, CDR2 SYDVKM. The trim removed 5 bases at V and 4 bases at J, leaving 11 bases unmatched. CDR3 sequence: CASSKGGTRRSDTQYF. DNA of the CDR3: TGTGCCAGCAGTAAAGGGGGGACTAGGCGCTCAGATACGCAGTATTTT.

The V gene is TRBV5-1, the J gene TRBJ2-7, with D unresolved. The J call is uncertain, as TRBJ2-5 better fits the DNA end. The germline gives CDR1 SGHRS, CDR2 YFSETQ. The CDR3 has 13 residues. The chain's CDR3 is CASNGPFQETQYF. The CDR3 bases are TGCGCCAGCAACGGCCCATTCCAAGAGACCCAGTACTTC.